This T cell receptor (beta chain) was sequenced for a study of blood T cells in healthy people across ages. Study information: Template switching caught about one barcoded beta molecule for each two T cells.

V gave up 3 bases and J gave up 3 bases, with 14 bases separating them. Germline values: CDR1 SQVTM, CDR2 ANQGSEA. The length of the CDR3 is 14 residues. The authors extracted at least 6 micrograms of total RNA per sample. The second PCR ran roughly 7 to 12 cycles with a sample-barcoded 5' primer and J-beta primers. Using its own MiXCR run on the 5' RACE reads, TCRdb lists one record per CDR3 protein. The repertoire consists of hundreds of thousands of distinct CDR3 sequences, with 45% to 65% occurring once and the leading ten covering roughly 51%. This clonotype was seen only a few times. The receptor was isolated from a man in his sixties in good health. Sequencing used blood. This chain joins TRBV29-1 and TRBJ1-2, with D maybe TRBD1 (5 bases). The CDR3 region has the DNA TGCAGCGTTGAGCCAGGGTCGGGTTACTATGGCTACACCTTC. Translated: CSVEPGSGYYGYTF.